Listed below are T cell receptor beta chains from one sample, sequenced in a study of human CD8 memory T cell subsets. TCRdb processed the 5' RACE reads again and assigns one entry to each CDR3 protein, with no DNA. In total, the table holds fewer than 7,500 distinct CDR3 sequences. The source material was CD8+ T cells from PBMCs. The receptor set was obtained from a human donor in good health. The CDR3 runs from the conserved cysteine through the conserved F or W. Clone size is not always given. Where it is, it says once, few, many or a class for expanded clones.

J gene	V gene	clone size	CDR3 protein
TRBJ2-2	TRBV6-6	.	CASSGGGHGELFF
TRBJ1-5	TRBV5-1	.	CASSLEVGSGQPQHF
TRBJ2-2	TRBV7-8	.	CASRPPDRGVGELFF
TRBJ2-7	TRBV10-3	medium-sized	CAIRRHISGTSYEQYF
TRBJ1-1	TRBV5-4	.	CASSLGGAALGEAFF
TRBJ2-7	TRBV3-2	.	CASSQDLGLVTSEQYF
TRBJ1-3	TRBV28	medium-sized	CASSLLGSGNTIYF
TRBJ2-1	TRBV20-1	.	CSAPPVTSGSHNEQFF
TRBJ1-2	TRBV10-2	medium-sized	CASSELGNYGYTF
TRBJ2-7	TRBV4-3	.	CASSQWAVGSSSYEQYF
TRBJ2-3	TRBV24-1	.	CATSDPPSGDDTQYF
TRBJ1-3	TRBV28	.	CASTPGQGAGNTIYF
TRBJ1-2	TRBV5-1	.	CASAPAPGNYGYTF
TRBJ2-1	TRBV7-9	.	CASSSGPSNNEQFF
TRBJ2-3	TRBV27	.	CASSPGTGETDTQYF
TRBJ2-5	TRBV13	.	CASSWTGGWKTQYF
TRBJ2-2	TRBV6-2/TRBV6-3	.	CASSYSGENTGELFF
TRBJ1-2	TRBV7-9	.	CASSLGATGVGYTF
TRBJ2-5	TRBV28	.	CASSLLGTGGSRETQYF
TRBJ1-1	TRBV7-9	.	CASSFPGGTNTEAFF
TRBJ2-7	TRBV11-2	.	CASSSALGAGGYEQYF
TRBJ1-2	TRBV4-2	medium-sized	CASSHQTGDGYTF
TRBJ2-7	TRBV2	.	CASSDPEAGYEQYF
TRBJ1-1	TRBV4-1	.	CASSQEIQGGTEAFF
TRBJ2-3	TRBV14	.	CASSHFELAGARGDTQYF
TRBJ2-7	TRBV7-9	.	CASSGGQRVYEQYF
TRBJ2-7	TRBV11-2	.	CASSLVVAESYEQYF
TRBJ2-5	TRBV27	.	CASSLSAVDQETQYF
TRBJ1-1	TRBV21-1	.	CASSKDGEAFF
TRBJ2-1	TRBV7-9	.	CASSSTTSGTYNEQFF
TRBJ2-5	TRBV13	.	CASSSGTAETQYF
TRBJ1-1	TRBV15	.	CATSRDPALDTEAFF
TRBJ2-7	TRBV4-2	.	CASSQDGSSGSDEQYF
TRBJ1-2	TRBV6-6	medium-sized	CASSSIQGGYGYTF
TRBJ2-1	TRBV12-3/TRBV12-4	.	CASSFRDGGDGEQFF
TRBJ1-1	TRBV18	.	CASSPVYTEAFF
TRBJ2-5	TRBV11-2	.	CASSSSAGGALVETQYF
TRBJ2-5	TRBV15	.	CATSNAREGPQETQYF
TRBJ2-7	TRBV29-1	.	CSFLLAGTYEQYF
TRBJ2-3	TRBV29-1	.	CSVAGQLRMDTQYF
TRBJ2-6	TRBV6-2/TRBV6-3	.	CASSYQAGANVLTF
TRBJ2-7	TRBV20-1	.	CSARGWDAANEQYF
TRBJ2-7	TRBV2	.	CASTSPRGPAYEQYF
TRBJ2-7	TRBV30	.	CAWSRLSYEQYF
TRBJ2-7	TRBV11-2	.	CASSLLEGTDEQYF
TRBJ2-2	TRBV7-9	.	CASSLVSATDNTGELFF
TRBJ2-1	TRBV4-3	.	CASSQDGQGAYNEQFF
TRBJ1-1	TRBV6-2/TRBV6-3	.	CASSNDPSKATEAFF
TRBJ1-6	TRBV6-4	.	CASSPMTGYNSPLHF
TRBJ2-7	TRBV4-1	.	CASSQLDRYGEQYF
TRBJ1-4	TRBV7-9	medium-sized	CASSSGQEGKLFF
TRBJ2-6	TRBV24-1	medium-sized	CATARVSGANVLTF
TRBJ2-2	TRBV19	.	CASGDAWNTGELFF
TRBJ1-1	TRBV7-9	.	CASSPPRGHTEAFF
TRBJ1-4	TRBV28	.	CASSLAGTDGAPNEKLFF
TRBJ1-2	TRBV29-1	.	CSVHNPLFRDRGPYGYTF
TRBJ2-7	TRBV7-2	.	CASSHRGNEQYF
TRBJ2-7	TRBV28	medium-sized	CASSRREASYEQYF